A selection of T cell receptor beta chains follows, all from one sample in a study of early stage breast cancer tumors. Only in-frame clones appear in the TCRdb table, and some are missing; sequencing was by immunoSEQ multiplex PCR. The repertoire consists of about 4,800 clones, with 65% to 80% occurring once and the leading ten covering 26%. The source material was normal breast tissue next to the tumor. These receptors were taken from a person aged 55 to 75 with breast cancer. CDR3s include the opening cysteine and the closing phenylalanine or tryptophan. Fields, in order: D gene, V gene, J gene, clone size, CDR3 DNA, CDR3 protein. A D gene is named only where the DNA matches it firmly. A row's size may be missing; if present it is once, few, many or a size class.

TRBD1,TRBV11-1,TRBJ2-3,-,TGTGCCAGCAGCTACTCAGGGGGCTCAACAGATACGCAGTATTTT,CASSYSGGSTDTQYF
TRBD2,TRBV9,TRBJ2-3,-,TGTGCCAGCAGCATCGGGCCGGGACTAGCTTTAACAGATACGCAGTATTTT,CASSIGPGLALTDTQYF
-,TRBV11-2,TRBJ2-5,-,TGTGCCAGCAGCTTAGATCTGGCTAGCGAGGAGACCCAGTACTTC,CASSLDLASEETQYF
TRBD1,TRBV9,TRBJ2-7,few,TGTGCCAGCAGCCCACAGGGGGGTCCCTACGAGCAGTACTTC,CASSPQGGPYEQYF
TRBD1,TRBV9,TRBJ1-1,-,TGTGCCAGCAGCGCAACAGGGGTCGGGAACACTGAAGCTTTCTTT,CASSATGVGNTEAFF
-,TRBV7-9,TRBJ2-3,-,TGTGCCAGCAGCTTAGACGCAGGGTTCACAGATACGCAGTATTTT,CASSLDAGFTDTQYF
-,TRBV5-1,TRBJ1-6,-,TGCGCCAGCAGCTTGGACGAGGGGGGGACCTATAATTCACCCCTCCACTTT,CASSLDEGGTYNSPLHF
-,TRBV18,TRBJ1-5,-,TGTGCCAGCTCACCGGGGGGGACTCAGCCCCAGCATTTT,CASSPGGTQPQHF
-,TRBV6-5,TRBJ2-7,-,TGTGCCAGCAGGGGGGGACGGGGCTCCTACGAGCAGTACTTC,CASRGGRGSYEQYF
TRBD1,TRBV5-5,TRBJ2-7,-,TGTGCCAGCAGCTTGGGACAGGGGTTCGCCTACGAGCAGTACTTC,CASSLGQGFAYEQYF
-,TRBV7-8,TRBJ2-3,-,TGTGCCAGCCGAAGTCGCCCGGGAGTTCAAGATACGCAGTATTTT,CASRSRPGVQDTQYF
TRBD2,TRBV19,TRBJ2-2,-,TGTGCCAGTAGTATAATGACTAGCGGGAGGGCCGCCGGGGAGCTGTTTTTT,CASSIMTSGRAAGELFF
-,TRBV6-5,TRBJ1-1,-,TGTGCCAGCAGCGCGAGGTCGGGCCTTGAAGCTTTCTTT,CASSARSGLEAFF
-,TRBV21-1,TRBJ2-1,-,TGTGCCAGCAGCAAAGTCGAAACCCTTAGCAATGAGCAGTTCTTC,CASSKVETLSNEQFF
-,TRBV29-1,TRBJ2-3,-,TGCAGCGACCACCGGGACCGGAGCACAGATACGCAGTATTTT,CSDHRDRSTDTQYF
-,TRBV7-8,TRBJ2-7,few,TGTGCCACTACTTCAATCTCCTACGAGCAGTACTTC,CATTSISYEQYF
-,TRBV30,TRBJ2-2,-,TGTGCCTGGACCAGGGAAACCGGGGAGCTGTTTTTT,CAWTRETGELFF
TRBD2,TRBV19,TRBJ2-1,-,TGTGCCAGTAATAGCGGGGGGGCGACGAACAATGAGCAGTTCTTC,CASNSGGATNNEQFF
-,TRBV29-1,TRBJ2-7,-,TGCAGCGTGGGGGAGGACATCGCCTTTGGGGGGGAGCAGTACTTC,CSVGEDIAFGGEQYF
-,TRBV7-2,TRBJ1-1,-,TGTGCCAGCAGCTTTGAAAAGAGATTGAACACTGAAGCTTTCTTT,CASSFEKRLNTEAFF
-,TRBV19,TRBJ1-2,-,TGTGCCAGTAGTTCACTCCAGGGGTGGTATGGCTACACCTTC,CASSSLQGWYGYTF
-,TRBV7-2,TRBJ2-1,few,TGTGCCAGCAGCTTAGCCCAGGGGACCTACAATGAGCAGTTCTTC,CASSLAQGTYNEQFF
TRBD1,TRBV7-9,TRBJ1-3,-,TGTGCCAGCAGGGGGACAGGGGAGTGGAACACCATATATTTT,CASRGTGEWNTIYF
-,TRBV5-6,TRBJ1-5,-,TGTGCCAGCAGCTTAGGAGGGAATAGCAATCAGCCCCAGCATTTT,CASSLGGNSNQPQHF
-,TRBV5-4,TRBJ2-5,-,TGTGCCAGCAGCCCGGGACGTAACCAAGAGACCCAGTACTTC,CASSPGRNQETQYF
-,TRBV9,TRBJ2-2,-,TGTGCCAGCAGCGTAGGCGCGAACACCGGGGAGCTGTTTTTT,CASSVGANTGELFF
TRBD2,TRBV6-6,TRBJ2-7,-,TGTGCCACGGGAGGTTCTCCCTACGAGCAGTACTTC,CATGGSPYEQYF
TRBD2,TRBV11-2,TRBJ2-3,-,TGTGCCAGCAGCTTAGGCCCCGGCCGGACTAGTCTCTTCGCAGATACGCAGTATTTT,CASSLGPGRTSLFADTQYF
-,TRBV5-6,TRBJ1-2,once,TGTGCCAGCACCCTCGGATACCGATACTATGGCTACACCTTC,CASTLGYRYYGYTF
-,TRBV6-1,TRBJ1-6,large,TGTGCCAGCAGTGAATTCTTCGCGGGGGGCGATTCACCCCTCCACTTT,CASSEFFAGGDSPLHF
TRBD1,TRBV14,TRBJ1-2,-,TGTGCCAGCAGCCACGAGGGTCAGGGGGTCTATGGCTACACCTTC,CASSHEGQGVYGYTF
TRBD1,TRBV27,TRBJ1-1,medium-sized,TGTGCCAGCAGTAGGGACAGTACCCCAGCTGAAGCTTTCTTT,CASSRDSTPAEAFF
-,TRBV4-1,TRBJ1-2,-,TGCGCCAGCAGCCAAGAGGTAGGGCAGGCGGCTTATGGCTACACCTTC,CASSQEVGQAAYGYTF
-,TRBV30,TRBJ1-5,few,TGTGCCTGGAGTGTCCAGGGGCTGCACAGTCAGCCCCAGCATTTT,CAWSVQGLHSQPQHF
-,TRBV6-1,TRBJ1-5,few,TGTGCCAGCAGTGAAGACGTCCAGCCCCAGCATTTT,CASSEDVQPQHF
-,TRBV30,TRBJ1-4,-,TGTGCCTGGACCGATAGTGAAAAACTGTTTTTT,CAWTDSEKLFF
-,TRBV9,TRBJ2-3,-,TGTGCCAGCAGCGCCGGGACCTGGTTGGATACGCAGTATTTT,CASSAGTWLDTQYF
-,TRBV6-5,TRBJ2-2,-,TGTGCCAGCAGTTACGCCAGGGCCGGGGAGCTGTTTTTT,CASSYARAGELFF
TRBD2,TRBV27,TRBJ2-7,-,TGTGCCAGCAGTTTATTCGGACTAGCGGGGGGGCTGAGCTCCTACGAGCAGTACTTC,CASSLFGLAGGLSSYEQYF
TRBD1,TRBV6-1,TRBJ1-1,-,TGTGCCAGCACCCCGGACAGGGGCGACACTGAAGCTTTCTTT,CASTPDRGDTEAFF
-,TRBV29-1,TRBJ2-5,few,TGCAGCGTCGACGGGTACCAAGAGACCCAGTACTTC,CSVDGYQETQYF
TRBD1,TRBV2,TRBJ1-5,-,TGTGCCAGCCGTCGACAGGGTTTGCACGCCTATAGCAATCAGCCCCAGCATTTT,CASRRQGLHAYSNQPQHF
TRBD1,TRBV19,TRBJ1-2,-,TGTGCCAGTAGTATGGGCAGGGGGGATGGCTACACCTTC,CASSMGRGDGYTF
TRBD1,TRBV6-1,TRBJ1-5,-,TGTGCCAGCGACCTCTTCACAGGGGGCGGCCAGCCCCAGCATTTT,CASDLFTGGGQPQHF
-,TRBV18,TRBJ2-7,once,TGTGCCAGCTCCCCGGCGGCCTCTCACGAGCAGTACTTC,CASSPAASHEQYF
-,TRBV10-3,TRBJ1-5,-,TGTGCCATCAGTGAGTACTATAGCAATCAGCCCCAGCATTTT,CAISEYYSNQPQHF
-,TRBV18,TRBJ1-1,-,TGTGCCAGCTCACCGCCGAGGGTGGGAAACACTGAAGCTTTCTTT,CASSPPRVGNTEAFF
TRBD2,TRBV5-1,TRBJ2-3,-,TGCGCCAGCAGCCCCTCGAGGGGAGGGCTTGCCGGAGATACGCAGTATTTT,CASSPSRGGLAGDTQYF